Given below is one TCR beta chain in context. These data originate in a study of blood T cell repertoires in COVID-19. This table comes from immunoSEQ multiplex PCR, and its TCRdb copy is limited to in-frame clones, with some not included. The sample consists of about 82,000 clones, around four fifths of them appearing once. The sample consisted of peripheral blood. This clonotype originated in a woman aged 55-70 years with acute or convalescent COVID-19.

CDR3 loop: CASSLEGSGSLYNEQFF. CDR3 nucleotides: TGCGCCAGCAGCTTGGAAGGTAGCGGGAGCCTTTACAATGAGCAGTTCTTC. The chain recombines TRBV5-1 with TRBJ2-1; 9 bases align to TRBD2. CDR3 length equals 17 residues. Germline CDR1 is SGHRS and CDR2 is YFSETQ. J was trimmed by 4 bases and V by 0 bases; bases with no gene match: 8.